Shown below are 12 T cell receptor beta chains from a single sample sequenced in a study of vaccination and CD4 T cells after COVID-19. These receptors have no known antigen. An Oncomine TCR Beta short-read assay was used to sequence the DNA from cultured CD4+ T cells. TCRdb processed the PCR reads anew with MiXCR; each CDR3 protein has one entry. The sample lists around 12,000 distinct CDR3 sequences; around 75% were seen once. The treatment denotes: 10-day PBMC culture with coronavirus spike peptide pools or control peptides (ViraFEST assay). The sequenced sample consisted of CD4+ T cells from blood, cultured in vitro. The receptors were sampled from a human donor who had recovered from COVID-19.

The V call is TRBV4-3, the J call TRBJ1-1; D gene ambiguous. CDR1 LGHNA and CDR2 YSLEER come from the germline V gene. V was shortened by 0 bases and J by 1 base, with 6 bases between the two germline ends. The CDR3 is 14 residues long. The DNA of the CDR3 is TGCGCCAGCAGCCAAGATTATAGGAACACTGAAGCTTTCTTT. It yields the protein CASSQDYRNTEAFF.

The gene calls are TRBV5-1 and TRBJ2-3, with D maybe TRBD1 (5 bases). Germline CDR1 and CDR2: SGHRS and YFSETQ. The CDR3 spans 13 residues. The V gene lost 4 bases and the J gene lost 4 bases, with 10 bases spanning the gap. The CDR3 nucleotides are TGCGCCAGCAGCCACGACAGCCCAGATACGCAGTATTTT. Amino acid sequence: CASSHDSPDTQYF.

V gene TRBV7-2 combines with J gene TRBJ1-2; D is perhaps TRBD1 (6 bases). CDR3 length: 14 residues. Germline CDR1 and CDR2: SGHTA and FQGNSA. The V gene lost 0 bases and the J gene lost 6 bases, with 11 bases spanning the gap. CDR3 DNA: TGTGCCAGCAGCTTAGCGGGAGGACAGAATGGCTACACCTTC. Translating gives CASSLAGGQNGYTF.

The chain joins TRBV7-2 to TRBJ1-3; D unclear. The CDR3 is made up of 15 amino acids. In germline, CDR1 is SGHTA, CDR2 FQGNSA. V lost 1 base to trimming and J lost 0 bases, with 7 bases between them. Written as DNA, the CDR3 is TGTGCCAGCAGCTTAGGAAGGGACTCTGGAAACACCATATATTTT. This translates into CASSLGRDSGNTIYF.

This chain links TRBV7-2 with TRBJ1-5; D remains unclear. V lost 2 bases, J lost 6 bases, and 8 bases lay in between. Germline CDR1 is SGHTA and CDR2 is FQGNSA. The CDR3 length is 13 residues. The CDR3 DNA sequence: TGTGCCAGCAGCTTAAGGTTGAGTCAGCCCCAGCATTTT. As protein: CASSLRLSQPQHF.

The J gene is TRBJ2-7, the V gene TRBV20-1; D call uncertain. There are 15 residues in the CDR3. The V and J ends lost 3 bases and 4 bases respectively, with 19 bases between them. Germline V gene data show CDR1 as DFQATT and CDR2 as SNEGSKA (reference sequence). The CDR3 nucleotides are TGCAGTGCTAGGCCCCCAGGCACCGTTGGGTACGAGCAGTACTTC. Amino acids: CSARPPGTVGYEQYF.

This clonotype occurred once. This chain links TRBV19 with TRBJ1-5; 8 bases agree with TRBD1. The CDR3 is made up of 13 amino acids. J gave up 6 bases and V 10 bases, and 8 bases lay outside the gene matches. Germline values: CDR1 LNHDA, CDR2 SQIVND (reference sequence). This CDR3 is CATGQGLSQPQHF. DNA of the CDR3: TGTGCCACTGGACAGGGATTGAGTCAGCCCCAGCATTTT.

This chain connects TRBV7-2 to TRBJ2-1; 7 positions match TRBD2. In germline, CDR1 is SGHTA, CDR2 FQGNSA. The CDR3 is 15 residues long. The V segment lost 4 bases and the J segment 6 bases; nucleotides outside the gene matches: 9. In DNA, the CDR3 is TGTGCCAGCAGCTCCCTAGGCGGGAGTCCCAATGAGCAGTTCTTC. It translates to CASSSLGGSPNEQFF.

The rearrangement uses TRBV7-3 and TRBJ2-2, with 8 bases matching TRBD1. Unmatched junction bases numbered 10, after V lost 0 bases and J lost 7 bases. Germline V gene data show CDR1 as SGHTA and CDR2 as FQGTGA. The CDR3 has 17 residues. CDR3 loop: CASSLTPSGGAFGELFF. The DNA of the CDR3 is TGTGCCAGCAGCTTAACGCCCTCAGGGGGCGCATTCGGGGAGCTGTTTTTT.

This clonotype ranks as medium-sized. This CDR3 reads CASSLGGDHYEQYF. Written as DNA, the CDR3 is TGTGCCAGCAGCTTAGGGGGAGACCACTACGAGCAGTACTTC. This chain uses TRBV11-3 with TRBJ2-7; maybe TRBD2 (5 bases). V was clipped by 1 base and J by 3 bases, with 10 bases between them. Germline values: CDR1 SGHNT, CDR2 YENEEA. The CDR3 sequence is 14 residues long.

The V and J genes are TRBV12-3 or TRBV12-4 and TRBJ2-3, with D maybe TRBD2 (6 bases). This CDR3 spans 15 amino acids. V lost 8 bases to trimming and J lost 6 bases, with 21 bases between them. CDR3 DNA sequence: TGTGCCAGCCGCCCATCCGCTGGACGGGGGGATACGCAGTATTTT. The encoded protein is CASRPSAGRGDTQYF.

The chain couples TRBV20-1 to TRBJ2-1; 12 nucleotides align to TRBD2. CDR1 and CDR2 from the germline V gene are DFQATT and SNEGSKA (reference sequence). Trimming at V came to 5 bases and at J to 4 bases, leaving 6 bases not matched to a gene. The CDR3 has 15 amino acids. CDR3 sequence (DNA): TGCAGTGCTTCAGGGACTAGCGGGTCGTACAATGAGCAGTTCTTC. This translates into CSASGTSGSYNEQFF.